The 8 T cell receptor delta chains given below trace back to one sample, sequenced in a study of gammadelta T cells in human blood. TCRdb re-processed the RT-PCR reads using CATT. Seen here are about 690 delta-chain clones, approximately 62% observed once, and the top ten hold 25% to 40%. Sequenced input: Vgamma9Vdelta2 gamma-delta T cells from adult blood. These receptors originate from a human donor.

A remark on this clone: A far more abundant clone sits one base away, making this likely a read error. Different DNA sequences within this sample yield the same CDR3. V gene TRDV2 combines with J gene TRDJ1, with 13 bases fitting TRDD3. Germline loops: CDR1 GEAIGNYY, CDR2 EKD. The V and J ends lost 3 bases and 5 bases, in that order; junction bases with no gene match: 14. The CDR3 covers 18 residues. The DNA for the CDR3 is TGTGCCTGTGACCCCGTACTGGGGGATACGCGGAGCACAGATAAACTCATCTTT. Protein product: CACDPVLGDTRSTDKLIF.

In regard to this clone: This is likely an artifact of a read error, given a far larger clone one base away. The chain links TRDV2 to TRDJ1, with a possible D match to TRDD3 (6 bases). CDR1 and CDR2 (germline): GEAIGNYY, EKD. The CDR3 loop spans 17 amino acids. The ends were cut back, 0 bases at V and 0 bases at J, with 16 bases in the middle. CDR3 nucleotide sequence: TGTGCCTGTGACACCTTGGGGGCCCAAAGGTACACCGATAAACTCATCTTT. It codes for CACDTLGAQRYTDKLIF.

Relative to its sample, this clone is medium-sized. A far larger clone is a single base away, which makes a read error likely. The same CDR3 can be traced to other DNA sequences in this sample. This chain links TRDV2 with TRDJ1; 8 bases agree with TRDD3. Germline loops: CDR1 GEAIGNYY, CDR2 EKD. This CDR3 is built from 19 residues. Trimming at V came to 0 bases and at J to 3 bases, leaving 17 bases not matched to a gene. The CDR3 region is CACDTVAGPTGGGSDKLIF. Here the CDR3 DNA reads TGTGCCTGTGACACCGTAGCTGGTCCTACGGGTGGGGGATCCGATAAACTCATCTTT.

Concerning this clone: This likely reflects a read error, since a far larger clone is one base away. The same CDR3 also results from other DNA sequences found in this sample. The chain links TRDV2 to TRDJ3; TRDD3 aligns across 11 bases. Germline V lookup: CDR1 GEAIGNYY, CDR2 EKD. CDR3 length: 18 residues. DNA for the CDR3: TGTGCCTGCGACAAAAGTACTGGGGGATACTGGGACACCCGACAGATGTTTTTC. This gives the protein CACDKSTGGYWDTRQMFF.

As concerns this clone: A read error is the likely source, as a far larger clone sits one nucleotide away. This rearrangement joins TRDV2 to TRDJ1, with TRDD3 matching over 9 bases. Germline CDR1 reads GEAIGNYY; CDR2 reads EKD. The CDR3 totals 15 residues. This CDR3 is CACDYWGTNTNKLIF. Written as DNA, the CDR3 is TGTGCCTGTGACTACTGGGGGACCAACACCAATAAACTCATCTTT.

Turning to this clone: The protein recorded in TCRdb matches a much larger clone and deviates from this DNA's translation at residue 12, suggesting a read error; the protein here is obtained by translating the DNA. The chain joins TRDV2 to TRDJ1; TRDD3 matches 9 bases. Germline CDR1 and CDR2: GEAIGNYY and EKD. The CDR3 covers 15 residues. CDR3: CACDPLGEYTDNLIF. The CDR3 DNA reads as TGTGCCTGTGACCCACTGGGGGAATACACCGATAACCTCATCTTT.

This clone has only one observation. This likely came from a read error, as a far larger clone is one base away. The sample holds other DNA sequences that translate to the same CDR3. The chain links TRDV2 to TRDJ1; 10 bases align to TRDD3. V shed 4 bases, J shed 0 bases, and the junction held 7 bases outside the gene matches. Germline CDR1 reads GEAIGNYY; CDR2 reads EKD. There are 16 residues in the CDR3. The CDR3 sequence: CACDTLGDKDTDKLIF. The CDR3 DNA is TGTGCCTGTGATACTCTGGGGGATAAGGACACCGATAAACTCATCTTT.

The chain uses TRDV2 and TRDJ1; 9 bases map to TRDD3. V dropped 1 base and J dropped 4; count of bases not matched to a gene: 9. The CDR3 totals 16 residues. Germline CDR1 reads GEAIGNYY; CDR2 reads EKD. The CDR3 sequence is CACDTLQLGDLDKLIF. The CDR3 nucleotides read TGTGCCTGTGACACGCTTCAACTGGGGGACCTCGATAAACTCATCTTT.